A single T cell receptor beta chain is shown here with its context. Additional DNA sequences in this sample encode the identical CDR3. The data are from a study of blood T cell repertoires in COVID-19. Study in general: There were acute and convalescent COVID-19 samples, and they came from the United States, Italy and Spain.

How the authors handled the data: From reference gene primer amplification, estimates of nucleated cell counts were derived. The protocol was immunoSEQ multiplex PCR, while the TCRdb copy is restricted to in-frame clones and leaves out a portion. V and J calls and clone size are those listed in that table; D and trimming were worked out from the DNA. The sample contains around 150,000 clones, 80% of which appear only once. The cohort comprised adults aged roughly 18 to 95 years residing in 20 to 30 US areas. The recovered donors of Cohort 3 showed two negative PCRs, clearance, or symptom resolution. V lost 3 bases, J lost 0 bases, and 10 bases lay in between. The germline CDR1 and CDR2 sequences are KGHSH and LQKENI. The CDR3 contains 15 residues.

Sequencing input: PBMCs or T cells enriched from blood (not recorded which). V gene TRBV18 combines with J gene TRBJ2-3; TRBD2 is a possible D gene (5 bases). The clonotype originates from a woman in her fifties or sixties who had recovered from COVID-19. The CDR3 reads CASSPPGGSTDTQYF. The CDR3, as DNA: TGTGCCAGCTCACCCCCTGGCGGGAGCACAGATACGCAGTATTTT. Full variable domain (remainder filled in from reference TRBV18 and TRBJ2-3): NAGVMQNPRHLVRRRGQEARLRCSPMKGHSHVYWYRQLPEEGLKFMVYLQKENIIDESGMPKERFSAEFPKEGPSILRIQQVVRGDSAAYFCASSPPGGSTDTQYFGPGTRLTVL.